A single sample is the source of the 9 T cell receptor beta chains below, sequenced in a study of response to subunit inactivated influenza vaccine. TCRdb processed the RT-PCR reads anew with MiXCR; each CDR3 protein has one entry. Among about 190,000 distinct CDR3 sequences listed, approximately 15% were seen once. Sequenced here: CD8+ T cells sorted from PBMCs, sampled roughly 5 days after vaccination. These receptors all come from a man aged 45-65 years who received an inactivated influenza vaccine.

This clonotype occurred many times. This chain links TRBV7-3 with TRBJ2-1; perhaps TRBD2 as D (6 bases). CDR3 length: 15 amino acids. CDR1 is SGHTA, CDR2 FQGTGA, per germline. Deletions cut 0 bases from V and 0 bases from J, with 6 bases between. As DNA, the CDR3 is TGTGCCAGCAGCTTAACCGGGAGCTCCTACAATGAGCAGTTCTTC. This encodes CASSLTGSSYNEQFF.

This clonotype was seen a handful of times. V is TRBV29-1 and J is TRBJ2-7; the match to TRBD1 covers 10 bases. CDR3 length equals 15 residues. V was clipped by 0 bases and J by 4 bases; unmatched bases: 6. Germline V gene lookup returns CDR1 SQVTM and CDR2 ANQGSEA. The DNA of the CDR3 is TGCAGCGTTGAAGATCCGGGACAGGGGCCATACGAGCAGTACTTC. This sequence encodes CSVEDPGQGPYEQYF.

In its sample, this clonotype was seen many times. The chain couples TRBV11-2 to TRBJ1-2; the match to TRBD1 covers 7 bases. There are 15 residues in the CDR3. Germline CDR1 reads SGHAT; CDR2 reads FQNNGV. Unmatched junction bases numbered 10, after V lost 5 bases and J lost 4 bases. The CDR3 nucleotides are TGTGCCAGCAGCATTCGACAGGGAATCTTCTATGGCTACACCTTC. This gives the protein CASSIRQGIFYGYTF.

The chain employs TRBV12-3 or TRBV12-4 and TRBJ2-1; 8 positions match TRBD2. This CDR3 has 16 amino acids. Losses at the gene ends were 7 bases for V and 5 bases for J; bases not matched to a gene: 13. The CDR3 region is CASNSVLAGRNNEQFF. The DNA of the CDR3 is TGTGCCAGCAATTCCGTTTTAGCGGGGAGAAACAATGAGCAGTTCTTC.

The V call is TRBV29-1, the J call TRBJ1-1; D is uncertain. Germline CDR1 reads SQVTM; CDR2 reads ANQGSEA. The ends were cut back, 0 bases at V and 8 bases at J, with 10 bases in the middle. CDR3 length: 12 residues. The chain's CDR3 is CSVEEGVVEAFF. The CDR3 DNA reads TGCAGCGTTGAAGAAGGTGTCGTAGAAGCTTTCTTT.

This clonotype was recorded many times. The V call is TRBV7-8, the J call TRBJ2-1; tentatively, D is TRBD1 or TRBD2 (5 bases each). The V gene's germline CDR1 is SGHVS and CDR2 FQNEAQ. The CDR3 length is 15 residues. V dropped 5 bases and J dropped 6 bases, with 17 bases sitting between them. CDR3 sequence (DNA): TGTGCCAGCAGCCCGTTTTCGGGGCCACGCAATGAGCAGTTCTTC. Protein sequence: CASSPFSGPRNEQFF.

The V gene is TRBV20-1, the J gene TRBJ2-5; D is ambiguous. V gave up 6 bases and J gave up 5 bases, with 7 bases separating them. The germline V gene encodes CDR1 DFQATT and CDR2 SNEGSKA (reference sequence). The CDR3 loop spans 10 amino acids. The CDR3 nucleotides read TGCAGTGCGAAAAGGGAGACCCAGTACTTC. Residues: CSAKRETQYF.

This clonotype was seen more than once but under ten times. The V call is TRBV7-8, the J call TRBJ1-6, with no clear D. The CDR3 spans 14 residues. Trimming stripped 1 base from V and 9 bases from J, with 10 bases between. CDR1 SGHVS and CDR2 FQNEAQ come from the germline V gene. The CDR3 region is CASSLEGPGSPLHF. CDR3 nucleotides: TGTGCCAGCAGCTTAGAAGGGCCCGGTTCACCCCTCCACTTT. Looking up the rest from reference TRBV7-8 and TRBJ1-6 gives the full variable domain: GAGVSQSPRYKVAKRGQDVALRCDPISGHVSLFWYQQALGQGPEFLTYFQNEAQLDKSGLPSDRFFAERPEGSVSTLKIQRTQQEDSAVYLCASSLEGPGSPLHFGNGTRLTVT.

The V gene is TRBV4-3, the J gene TRBJ2-5; 9 bases match TRBD2. CDR1 and CDR2 from the germline V gene are LGHNA and YSLEER. V gave up 1 base and J gave up 5 bases; unmatched junction bases: 8. CDR3 length: 16 residues. The CDR3 spells CASSQGIAGARETQYF. The CDR3 DNA sequence: TGCGCCAGCAGCCAAGGGATAGCGGGAGCCCGGGAGACCCAGTACTTC.